This T cell receptor (beta chain) came from a study of identical twins. A single record per CDR3 protein comes from TCRdb applying MiXCR to the 5' RACE reads. The data show roughly 260,000 distinct CDR3 sequences, with 6% to 8.5% seen just once and under 6.5% held by the top ten. Trimming took off 3 bases at V and 6 bases at J, with 11 bases between the two ends. Germline V lookup: CDR1 SEHNR, CDR2 FQNEAQ (reference sequence). The CDR3 covers 14 residues. This clonotype was detected many times. Its target is unknown. Whole-study findings and limits: In beta out-of-frame sequences, the excess sharing between twins was weaker. Abundant beta clonotypes from cord blood bore fewer insertions; memory repertoires lacked this pattern.

This sample was shared with a second study, whose subject was yellow fever vaccine responses in identical twins.

The material sequenced was CD8+ T cells sorted from blood. The chain couples TRBV7-9 to TRBJ2-2; D is perhaps TRBD2 (6 bases). The receptor's source is a woman under 30 in good health. The DNA for the CDR3 is TGTGCCAGCAGCTTGGAGGGATATCCCGGGGAGCTGTTTTTT. Protein product: CASSLEGYPGELFF.